Listed below are T cell receptor beta chains from one sample, sequenced in a study of blood T cells in healthy people across ages. TCRdb re-analysed the 5' RACE reads in MiXCR, keeping a single row per CDR3 protein. The table lists roughly 1,500,000 distinct CDR3 sequences, roughly a third of them singletons. The sequencing sample was made of blood. All receptors derive from a woman aged 25 to 45 in good health. The CDR3 runs from the conserved cysteine through the conserved F or W. Fields, in order: D gene, clone size, J gene, V gene, CDR3 DNA, CDR3 protein. D genes are given only for firm matches. Clone size is shown for a subset of rows, as once, few, many or a class of expanded clone.

D gene: NA; clone size: NA; J gene: TRBJ1-6; V gene: TRBV12-3/TRBV12-4; CDR3 DNA: TGTGCCAGCAGGGTGGGGGACTATAATTCACCCCTCCACTTT; CDR3 protein: CASRVGDYNSPLHF
D gene: NA; clone size: NA; J gene: TRBJ1-4; V gene: TRBV18; CDR3 DNA: TGTGCCAGCTCCCCAGTGCGGAGTGACGAAAAACTGTTTTTT; CDR3 protein: CASSPVRSDEKLFF
D gene: NA; clone size: NA; J gene: TRBJ2-1; V gene: TRBV5-5; CDR3 DNA: TGTGCCAGCAGCCAACGAGGGGGGTTTTATGAGCAGTTCTTC; CDR3 protein: CASSQRGGFYEQFF
D gene: TRBD2; clone size: NA; J gene: TRBJ2-1; V gene: TRBV29-1; CDR3 DNA: TGCAGCGTTGCTGGAGCGGGGAAGAGGAATGAGCAGTTCTTC; CDR3 protein: CSVAGAGKRNEQFF
D gene: NA; clone size: NA; J gene: TRBJ1-1; V gene: TRBV28; CDR3 DNA: TGTGCCAGCAGTTTCCTTGTCGGGCAGAACACTGAAGCTTTCTTT; CDR3 protein: CASSFLVGQNTEAFF
D gene: TRBD1; clone size: NA; J gene: TRBJ2-2; V gene: TRBV5-1; CDR3 DNA: TGCGCCAGCAGCTCGATCCGGGACAGGGGGTCAAGTACCGGGGAGCTGTTTTTT; CDR3 protein: CASSSIRDRGSSTGELFF
D gene: NA; clone size: NA; J gene: TRBJ2-2; V gene: TRBV11-2; CDR3 DNA: TGTGCCAGCAGCTTAGAATATGGCACCGGGGAGCTGTTTTTT; CDR3 protein: CASSLEYGTGELFF
D gene: NA; clone size: NA; J gene: TRBJ2-5; V gene: TRBV7-9; CDR3 DNA: TGTGCCAGCAGCTCGAACGCGAAGGGGGCGGGGGAGACCCAGTACTTC; CDR3 protein: CASSSNAKGAGETQYF
D gene: TRBD1; clone size: NA; J gene: TRBJ2-1; V gene: TRBV11-2; CDR3 DNA: TGTGCCGGTGGGACAGCTTACAATGAGCAGTTCTTC; CDR3 protein: CAGGTAYNEQFF
D gene: TRBD2; clone size: NA; J gene: TRBJ2-1; V gene: TRBV6-5; CDR3 DNA: TGTGCCAGCAGGCGCGGGGGGATAGGGCACAATGAGCAGTTCTTC; CDR3 protein: CASRRGGIGHNEQFF
D gene: NA; clone size: NA; J gene: TRBJ2-5; V gene: TRBV30; CDR3 DNA: TGTGCCGGAATATCCCCTGGGACCCAGTACTTC; CDR3 protein: CAGISPGTQYF
D gene: NA; clone size: once; J gene: TRBJ2-3; V gene: TRBV12-3/TRBV12-4; CDR3 DNA: TGTGCCAGCAGTTTTGGTCGGCAGGGCACAGATACGCAGTATTTT; CDR3 protein: CASSFGRQGTDTQYF
D gene: TRBD2; clone size: NA; J gene: TRBJ2-7; V gene: TRBV5-1; CDR3 DNA: TGCGCCAGCAGCTTGGGGGGCGGGGGGGCCTATAATGAGCAGTACTTC; CDR3 protein: CASSLGGGGAYNEQYF
D gene: TRBD2; clone size: NA; J gene: TRBJ2-1; V gene: TRBV11-3; CDR3 DNA: TGTGCCAGCAGCTTACAGACTAGCGGGGCCTACAATGAGCAGTTCTTC; CDR3 protein: CASSLQTSGAYNEQFF
D gene: TRBD2; clone size: few; J gene: TRBJ2-5; V gene: TRBV3-1; CDR3 DNA: TGTGCCAGCAGCCAAGTGTTGCTAGCGGGGGCCAGAGAGACCCAGTACTTC; CDR3 protein: CASSQVLLAGARETQYF
D gene: NA; clone size: NA; J gene: TRBJ2-7; V gene: TRBV7-8; CDR3 DNA: TGTGCCAGCAGCTTAAACGCGGACGAGCAGTACTTC; CDR3 protein: CASSLNADEQYF
D gene: NA; clone size: NA; J gene: TRBJ2-3; V gene: TRBV27; CDR3 DNA: TGTGCCAGCAGTTTTCCAAACAAAGATACGCAGTATTTT; CDR3 protein: CASSFPNKDTQYF
D gene: NA; clone size: few; J gene: TRBJ2-3; V gene: TRBV5-6; CDR3 DNA: TGTGCCAGCAGCTTGACAGGAACCGCCCAGTATTTT; CDR3 protein: CASSLTGTAQYF
D gene: TRBD2; clone size: NA; J gene: TRBJ2-1; V gene: TRBV5-6; CDR3 DNA: TGTGCCGGCAGCTGGAGACTAGCGGGAAGGGAGAATGAGCAGTTCTTC; CDR3 protein: CAGSWRLAGRENEQFF
D gene: NA; clone size: NA; J gene: TRBJ2-1; V gene: TRBV3-1; CDR3 DNA: TGTGCCAGCAGCCCGATTACTAGCCGAAGTAATGAGCAGTTCTTC; CDR3 protein: CASSPITSRSNEQFF
D gene: TRBD2; clone size: NA; J gene: TRBJ2-7; V gene: TRBV4-2; CDR3 DNA: TGTGCCAGCGGCCGCGAGGTCGGCGGGACTAACTACGAGCAGTACTTC; CDR3 protein: CASGREVGGTNYEQYF
D gene: TRBD1; clone size: NA; J gene: TRBJ1-1; V gene: TRBV20-1; CDR3 DNA: TGCAGTGCGCGACGACAGGGTTTGAACACTGAAGCTTTCTTT; CDR3 protein: CSARRQGLNTEAFF
D gene: TRBD2; clone size: once; J gene: TRBJ2-1; V gene: TRBV3-1; CDR3 DNA: TGTGCCAGCAGCCAAGTTTGGACTAGCGGGGGGATGAGCTCCTACAATGAGCAGTTCTTC; CDR3 protein: CASSQVWTSGGMSSYNEQFF
D gene: NA; clone size: few; J gene: TRBJ2-5; V gene: TRBV20-1; CDR3 DNA: TGCAGTGCTAGGCGGGCCGATTCGAAGGTAGAGACCCAGTACTTC; CDR3 protein: CSARRADSKVETQYF
D gene: NA; clone size: NA; J gene: TRBJ2-2; V gene: TRBV6-1; CDR3 DNA: TGTGCCAGCAGTGAAGATGAGGGGGTTCGAGAGGGACGGACCGGGGAGCTGTTTTTT; CDR3 protein: CASSEDEGVREGRTGELFF
D gene: NA; clone size: NA; J gene: TRBJ2-3; V gene: TRBV20-1; CDR3 DNA: TGCAGTGCTAGAGATTCGGCCTACAGTAGGGCAGATACGCAGTATTTT; CDR3 protein: CSARDSAYSRADTQYF
D gene: TRBD2; clone size: few; J gene: TRBJ2-3; V gene: TRBV9; CDR3 DNA: TGTGCCAGCAGCAAAACACTAGCGGGGAGCACAGATACGCAGTATTTT; CDR3 protein: CASSKTLAGSTDTQYF
D gene: TRBD1; clone size: few; J gene: TRBJ1-2; V gene: TRBV20-1; CDR3 DNA: TGCAGTGCTAGCCCACAACCCGGACAGGGATCTAACTATGGCTACACCTTC; CDR3 protein: CSASPQPGQGSNYGYTF
D gene: NA; clone size: NA; J gene: TRBJ1-6; V gene: TRBV24-1; CDR3 DNA: TGTGCCACCCTTACAGCCTGCTCCTATAATTCACCCCTCCACTTT; CDR3 protein: CATLTACSYNSPLHF
D gene: NA; clone size: NA; J gene: TRBJ1-2; V gene: TRBV27; CDR3 DNA: TGTGCCAGCAGTAAAGGAGAATACTATGGCTACACCTTC; CDR3 protein: CASSKGEYYGYTF
D gene: TRBD1; clone size: NA; J gene: TRBJ1-2; V gene: TRBV5-4; CDR3 DNA: TGTGCCAGCAGCGCTGAGGGGGCCGGCTATGGCTACACCTTC; CDR3 protein: CASSAEGAGYGYTF
D gene: NA; clone size: few; J gene: TRBJ2-3; V gene: TRBV28; CDR3 DNA: TGTGCCACCCAAACCTCGACAGCTCCCGCGCCAGATACGCAGTATTTT; CDR3 protein: CATQTSTAPAPDTQYF
D gene: NA; clone size: few; J gene: TRBJ2-5; V gene: TRBV9; CDR3 DNA: TGTGCCAGCAGCGTAGAGTGGTCTAGCCGGGGACAAGAGACCCAGTACTTC; CDR3 protein: CASSVEWSSRGQETQYF
D gene: TRBD2; clone size: NA; J gene: TRBJ2-5; V gene: TRBV29-1; CDR3 DNA: TGCAGCGTATGGACTAGCGGGGGAGAGACCCAGTACTTC; CDR3 protein: CSVWTSGGETQYF
D gene: NA; clone size: NA; J gene: TRBJ2-3; V gene: TRBV18; CDR3 DNA: TGTGCCAGCTCACCCCGGGCAGGGACGGCAGATACGCAGTATTTT; CDR3 protein: CASSPRAGTADTQYF
D gene: TRBD2; clone size: few; J gene: TRBJ2-7; V gene: TRBV6-5; CDR3 DNA: TGTGCCAGCAGATCAAGACTAGCGGGGCAAGCCTACGAGCAGTACTTC; CDR3 protein: CASRSRLAGQAYEQYF
D gene: NA; clone size: NA; J gene: TRBJ2-5; V gene: TRBV3-1; CDR3 DNA: TGTGCCAGCAGCACCTGGGGGTCGCAAGAGACCCAGTACTTC; CDR3 protein: CASSTWGSQETQYF
D gene: NA; clone size: NA; J gene: TRBJ2-7; V gene: TRBV30; CDR3 DNA: TGTGCCTGGAGTCCCTTGGTTGGAATCGGCGAGCAGTACTTC; CDR3 protein: CAWSPLVGIGEQYF
D gene: NA; clone size: NA; J gene: TRBJ2-2; V gene: TRBV6-1; CDR3 DNA: TGTGCCAGCAGTGAACAGGGAAAAACCGGGGAGCTGTTTTTT; CDR3 protein: CASSEQGKTGELFF
D gene: NA; clone size: NA; J gene: TRBJ1-1; V gene: TRBV10-2; CDR3 DNA: TGCGCCAGCAGTGAGTCCTGGTTGGTCACAGGGTTTTCTGAAGCTTTCTTT; CDR3 protein: CASSESWLVTGFSEAFF
D gene: NA; clone size: few; J gene: TRBJ1-4; V gene: TRBV27; CDR3 DNA: TGTGCCAGCAGTTTATCGTGGGGGCAAGAAAAACTGTTTTTT; CDR3 protein: CASSLSWGQEKLFF
D gene: TRBD2; clone size: NA; J gene: TRBJ2-7; V gene: TRBV7-9; CDR3 DNA: TGTGCCAGCAGCTTCCTTAGCGGGCACTACGAGCAGTACTTC; CDR3 protein: CASSFLSGHYEQYF
D gene: NA; clone size: NA; J gene: TRBJ1-5; V gene: TRBV28; CDR3 DNA: TGTGCCAGCAGTCCCAGGGTGGCAGGCAATCAGCCCCAGCATTTT; CDR3 protein: CASSPRVAGNQPQHF
D gene: TRBD2; clone size: NA; J gene: TRBJ2-1; V gene: TRBV5-1; CDR3 DNA: TGCGCCAGCAGCTTGGCCGCTAGCGGGAGGGCCGGTGATGAGCAGTTCTTC; CDR3 protein: CASSLAASGRAGDEQFF
D gene: NA; clone size: NA; J gene: TRBJ2-1; V gene: TRBV7-6; CDR3 DNA: TGTGCCAGCGGCATGGTCTACCGCTCCTACAATGAGCAGTTCTTC; CDR3 protein: CASGMVYRSYNEQFF
D gene: NA; clone size: NA; J gene: TRBJ2-3; V gene: TRBV20-1; CDR3 DNA: TGCAGTGCTAGCCGGTCTGCTGGAGATACGCAGTATTTT; CDR3 protein: CSASRSAGDTQYF
D gene: TRBD1; clone size: NA; J gene: TRBJ1-6; V gene: TRBV6-1; CDR3 DNA: TGTGCCAGCAGTGAAGCGGACAGGGCAGTCTCACCCCTCCACTTT; CDR3 protein: CASSEADRAVSPLHF
D gene: NA; clone size: NA; J gene: TRBJ1-6; V gene: TRBV7-2; CDR3 DNA: TGTGCCAGCAGTGCGGACACGAGCTCCTATAATTCACCCCTCCACTTT; CDR3 protein: CASSADTSSYNSPLHF
D gene: TRBD1; clone size: few; J gene: TRBJ2-7; V gene: TRBV5-1; CDR3 DNA: TGCGCCAGCAGCTTGGAGGGGGCGTACTACGAGCAGTACTTC; CDR3 protein: CASSLEGAYYEQYF
D gene: NA; clone size: NA; J gene: TRBJ1-6; V gene: TRBV12-3/TRBV12-4; CDR3 DNA: TGTGCCAGCAGTCTCTTGGGCCGCATTCGTTCACCCCTCCACTTT; CDR3 protein: CASSLLGRIRSPLHF
D gene: TRBD1; clone size: few; J gene: TRBJ1-1; V gene: TRBV3-1; CDR3 DNA: TGTGCCAGCAGTCGACAGGGGTCGGCCACTGAAGCTTTCTTT; CDR3 protein: CASSRQGSATEAFF
D gene: NA; clone size: NA; J gene: TRBJ2-7; V gene: TRBV7-9; CDR3 DNA: TGTGCCAGCAGCTTAGAGTTCGGAGGCGTGCAGTACTTC; CDR3 protein: CASSLEFGGVQYF
D gene: NA; clone size: NA; J gene: TRBJ2-1; V gene: TRBV11-1; CDR3 DNA: TGTGCCAGCAGCTTAGCCCACCCGCGTCATGAACAGTTCTTC; CDR3 protein: CASSLAHPRHEQFF
D gene: NA; clone size: NA; J gene: TRBJ2-1; V gene: TRBV6-6; CDR3 DNA: TGTGCCAGTAGAAGCCCGGGACGGAACAATGAGCAGTTCTTC; CDR3 protein: CASRSPGRNNEQFF
D gene: TRBD1; clone size: NA; J gene: TRBJ2-7; V gene: TRBV19; CDR3 DNA: TGTGCCAGTAGTATGCAACCCGGGACAGGGGACAAGCGGTACTTC; CDR3 protein: CASSMQPGTGDKRYF
D gene: NA; clone size: NA; J gene: TRBJ2-1; V gene: TRBV11-3; CDR3 DNA: TGTGCCAGCAGCTTAGTGCCGGGAATCGACTACAATGAGCAGTTCTTC; CDR3 protein: CASSLVPGIDYNEQFF
D gene: NA; clone size: few; J gene: TRBJ1-2; V gene: TRBV3-1; CDR3 DNA: TGTGCCAGCAGCCAGCAAGGGGACACCAGCACCTATGGCTACACCTTC; CDR3 protein: CASSQQGDTSTYGYTF
D gene: TRBD2; clone size: few; J gene: TRBJ2-1; V gene: TRBV7-9; CDR3 DNA: TGTGCCAGCAGCTTTGTTACGGGAGGGGCAGGCAATGAGCAGTTCTTC; CDR3 protein: CASSFVTGGAGNEQFF